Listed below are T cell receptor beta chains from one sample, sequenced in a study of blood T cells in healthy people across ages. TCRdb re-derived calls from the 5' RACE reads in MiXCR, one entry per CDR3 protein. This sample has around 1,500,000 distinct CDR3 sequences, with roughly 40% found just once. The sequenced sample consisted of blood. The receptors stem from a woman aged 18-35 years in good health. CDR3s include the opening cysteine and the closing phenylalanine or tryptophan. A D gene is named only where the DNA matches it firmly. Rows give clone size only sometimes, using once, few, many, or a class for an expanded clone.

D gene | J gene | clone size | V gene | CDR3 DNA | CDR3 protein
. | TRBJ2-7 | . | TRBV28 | TGTGCCAGCAGTTTAATTTTTGGAGACGAGCAGTACTTC | CASSLIFGDEQYF
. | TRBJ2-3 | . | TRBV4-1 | TGCGCCAGCAGCCAAGGGGGGCTGGGGGGGGGAGATACGCAGTATTTT | CASSQGGLGGGDTQYF
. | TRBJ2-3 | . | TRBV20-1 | TGCAGTGCTAGGGGCAACACAGATACGCAGTATTTT | CSARGNTDTQYF
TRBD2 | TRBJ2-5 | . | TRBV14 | TGTGCCAGCAGCCAAGCTCTAGCGGGAGGGCCCTCTGGAGAGACCCAGTACTTC | CASSQALAGGPSGETQYF
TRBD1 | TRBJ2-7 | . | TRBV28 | TGTGCCAGCAGGGTAACAGGGGGCCCTCGCTACGAGCAGTACTTC | CASRVTGGPRYEQYF
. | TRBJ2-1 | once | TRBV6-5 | TGTGCCAGCAGTCCCGGCAAGAACTGGAATGAGCAGTTCTTC | CASSPGKNWNEQFF
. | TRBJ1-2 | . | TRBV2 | TGTGCCAGCAGTCCACTCGGACAGCCCAACTATGGCTACACCTTC | CASSPLGQPNYGYTF
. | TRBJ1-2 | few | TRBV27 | TGTGCCAGCAGCCCACGAGGTTTCTATGGCTACACCTTC | CASSPRGFYGYTF
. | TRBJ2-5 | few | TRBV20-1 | TGCAGTGCTAGATTGCCCCTTAGCGGGACCCAGTACTTC | CSARLPLSGTQYF
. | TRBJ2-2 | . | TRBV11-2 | TGTGCCAGCAGCGCCCTCCCGACCGTTAACGGGGAGCTGTTTTTT | CASSALPTVNGELFF
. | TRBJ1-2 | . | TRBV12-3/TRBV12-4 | TGTGCCAGCAGTCCCCGAGGGGTAATATCGAGGAATAACTATGGCTACACCTTC | CASSPRGVISRNNYGYTF
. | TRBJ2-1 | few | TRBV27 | TGTGCCAGCAGTTTAGCCGGGAGAGGGGTCGGCAATGAGCAGTTCTTC | CASSLAGRGVGNEQFF
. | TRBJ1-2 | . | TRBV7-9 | TGTGCCAGCAGCTTAGTGGGTCAGGGCCCCACCTATGGCTACACCTTC | CASSLVGQGPTYGYTF
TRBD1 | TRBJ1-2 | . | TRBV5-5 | TGTGCCAGCAGCACAGGGACAGGGGTTTACTACACCTTC | CASSTGTGVYYTF
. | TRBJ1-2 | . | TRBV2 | TGTGCCAGCGTGGAAGACTATGGCTACACCTTC | CASVEDYGYTF
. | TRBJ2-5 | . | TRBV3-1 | TGTGCCAGCAAGGGTGTAGATGCGGGACTCCAAGAGACCCAGTACTTC | CASKGVDAGLQETQYF
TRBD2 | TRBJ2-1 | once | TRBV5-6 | TGTGCCAGCAGTATTAGCGGGAGAGGTTACAATGAGCAGTTCTTC | CASSISGRGYNEQFF
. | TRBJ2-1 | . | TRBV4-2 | TGTGCCAGCAGCCAAGACTCGGGGCCGATGGGGAATGAGCAGTTCTTC | CASSQDSGPMGNEQFF
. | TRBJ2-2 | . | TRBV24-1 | TGTGCCACCAGTGATTTTGGAGGGGCGATAAACACCGGGGAGCTGTTTTTT | CATSDFGGAINTGELFF
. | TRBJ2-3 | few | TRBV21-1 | TGTGCCAGCATTCCACAGGGGAGGTGCACAGATACGCAGTATTTT | CASIPQGRCTDTQYF
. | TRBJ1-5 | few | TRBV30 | TGTGCCTGGACGACAGTCCCCAATCAGCCCCAGCATTTT | CAWTTVPNQPQHF
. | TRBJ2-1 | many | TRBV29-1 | TGCAGCGCCGTTGCAGGGGACAATGAGCAGTTCTTC | CSAVAGDNEQFF
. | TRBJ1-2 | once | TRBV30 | TGTGCCTGGACCAAGGACAGCAGCGGGGGCTACACCTTC | CAWTKDSSGGYTF
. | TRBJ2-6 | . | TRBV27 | TGTGCCAGCACCCCTTTGGGTGCTGGGGCCAACGTCCTGACTTTC | CASTPLGAGANVLTF
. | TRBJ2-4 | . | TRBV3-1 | TGTGCCAGCAGCCAAGGGACTGGTCCTCAGTACTTC | CASSQGTGPQYF
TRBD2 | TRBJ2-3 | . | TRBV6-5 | TGTGCCAGCAGTTATGGCGGGGGGGGGGCAGATACGCAGTATTTT | CASSYGGGGADTQYF
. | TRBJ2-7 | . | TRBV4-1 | TGCGCCAGCAGCCAAGAATTCCAAGAGGCAATCAATGAGCAGTACTTC | CASSQEFQEAINEQYF
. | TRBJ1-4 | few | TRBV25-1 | TGTGCCAGCAGTGAGAGGGGGTCAACTAATGAAAAACTGTTTTTT | CASSERGSTNEKLFF
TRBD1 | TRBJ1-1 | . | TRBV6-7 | TGTGCCAGCAGCACGGGACAGGGGGCAGTAGGGCCGAGTTCCATGAACACTGAAGCTTTCTTT | CASSTGQGAVGPSSMNTEAFF
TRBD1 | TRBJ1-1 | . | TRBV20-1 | TGCAGTGCTAGAGACGGGGACAGGGGCCCTTGGGGGAACACTGAAGCTTTCTTT | CSARDGDRGPWGNTEAFF
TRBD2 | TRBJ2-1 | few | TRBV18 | TGTGCCAGCTCACCGCGCGGGCAGCGGGGGGTCAATGAGCAGTTCTTC | CASSPRGQRGVNEQFF
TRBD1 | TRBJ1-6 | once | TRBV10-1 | TGCGCCAGCAGCCTAACAGGGGAGGATTCACCCCTCCACTTT | CASSLTGEDSPLHF
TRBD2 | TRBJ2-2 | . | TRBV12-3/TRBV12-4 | TGTGCCAGCACCCGAAGGGGGACTAGCGGGGGGAACACCGGGGAGCTGTTTTTT | CASTRRGTSGGNTGELFF
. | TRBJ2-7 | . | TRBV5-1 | TGCGCCAGCAGCCCACCGGGGGCAGGGGCCTACGAGCAGTACTTC | CASSPPGAGAYEQYF
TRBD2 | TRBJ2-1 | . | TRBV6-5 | TGTGCCAGCAGGTACCGAGACAGGTTGTCTAGCGGGAGCTCCTACAATGAGCAGTTCTTC | CASRYRDRLSSGSSYNEQFF
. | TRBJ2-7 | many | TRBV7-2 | TGTGCCAGCAGCTTGCAGCGTCACACCTACGAGCAGTACTTC | CASSLQRHTYEQYF
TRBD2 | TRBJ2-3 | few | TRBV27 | TGTGCCAGCACCACCGGTTGGGGACTAGCGTCAGATACGCAGTATTTT | CASTTGWGLASDTQYF
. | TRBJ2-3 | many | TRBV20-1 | TGCAGTGCTAGTCAGGGGGGTACGCAGTATTTT | CSASQGGTQYF
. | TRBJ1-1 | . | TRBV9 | TGTGCCAGCAGCGCTCGACCAGGGTTCCCTGAAGCTTTCTTT | CASSARPGFPEAFF
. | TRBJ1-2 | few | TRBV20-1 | TGCAGTGCTAGGCAGGGACTATCGGGTGGCTACACCTTC | CSARQGLSGGYTF
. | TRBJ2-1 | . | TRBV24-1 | TGTGCCACCAGTGGGGGGGGGCGAGTCACCCAGGTTAGCTCCTACAATGAGCAGTTCTTC | CATSGGGRVTQVSSYNEQFF
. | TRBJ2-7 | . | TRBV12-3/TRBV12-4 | TGTGCCAGCAGCAGGGCAGGGCCCTACGAGCAGTACTTC | CASSRAGPYEQYF
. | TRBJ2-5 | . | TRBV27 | TGTGCCAGCGTGGGCGAGCAAGAGACCCAGTACTTC | CASVGEQETQYF
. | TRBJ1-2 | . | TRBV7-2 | TGTGCCAGCAGCTTAGCAGGGGAGGGTCGCTATGGCTACACCTTC | CASSLAGEGRYGYTF